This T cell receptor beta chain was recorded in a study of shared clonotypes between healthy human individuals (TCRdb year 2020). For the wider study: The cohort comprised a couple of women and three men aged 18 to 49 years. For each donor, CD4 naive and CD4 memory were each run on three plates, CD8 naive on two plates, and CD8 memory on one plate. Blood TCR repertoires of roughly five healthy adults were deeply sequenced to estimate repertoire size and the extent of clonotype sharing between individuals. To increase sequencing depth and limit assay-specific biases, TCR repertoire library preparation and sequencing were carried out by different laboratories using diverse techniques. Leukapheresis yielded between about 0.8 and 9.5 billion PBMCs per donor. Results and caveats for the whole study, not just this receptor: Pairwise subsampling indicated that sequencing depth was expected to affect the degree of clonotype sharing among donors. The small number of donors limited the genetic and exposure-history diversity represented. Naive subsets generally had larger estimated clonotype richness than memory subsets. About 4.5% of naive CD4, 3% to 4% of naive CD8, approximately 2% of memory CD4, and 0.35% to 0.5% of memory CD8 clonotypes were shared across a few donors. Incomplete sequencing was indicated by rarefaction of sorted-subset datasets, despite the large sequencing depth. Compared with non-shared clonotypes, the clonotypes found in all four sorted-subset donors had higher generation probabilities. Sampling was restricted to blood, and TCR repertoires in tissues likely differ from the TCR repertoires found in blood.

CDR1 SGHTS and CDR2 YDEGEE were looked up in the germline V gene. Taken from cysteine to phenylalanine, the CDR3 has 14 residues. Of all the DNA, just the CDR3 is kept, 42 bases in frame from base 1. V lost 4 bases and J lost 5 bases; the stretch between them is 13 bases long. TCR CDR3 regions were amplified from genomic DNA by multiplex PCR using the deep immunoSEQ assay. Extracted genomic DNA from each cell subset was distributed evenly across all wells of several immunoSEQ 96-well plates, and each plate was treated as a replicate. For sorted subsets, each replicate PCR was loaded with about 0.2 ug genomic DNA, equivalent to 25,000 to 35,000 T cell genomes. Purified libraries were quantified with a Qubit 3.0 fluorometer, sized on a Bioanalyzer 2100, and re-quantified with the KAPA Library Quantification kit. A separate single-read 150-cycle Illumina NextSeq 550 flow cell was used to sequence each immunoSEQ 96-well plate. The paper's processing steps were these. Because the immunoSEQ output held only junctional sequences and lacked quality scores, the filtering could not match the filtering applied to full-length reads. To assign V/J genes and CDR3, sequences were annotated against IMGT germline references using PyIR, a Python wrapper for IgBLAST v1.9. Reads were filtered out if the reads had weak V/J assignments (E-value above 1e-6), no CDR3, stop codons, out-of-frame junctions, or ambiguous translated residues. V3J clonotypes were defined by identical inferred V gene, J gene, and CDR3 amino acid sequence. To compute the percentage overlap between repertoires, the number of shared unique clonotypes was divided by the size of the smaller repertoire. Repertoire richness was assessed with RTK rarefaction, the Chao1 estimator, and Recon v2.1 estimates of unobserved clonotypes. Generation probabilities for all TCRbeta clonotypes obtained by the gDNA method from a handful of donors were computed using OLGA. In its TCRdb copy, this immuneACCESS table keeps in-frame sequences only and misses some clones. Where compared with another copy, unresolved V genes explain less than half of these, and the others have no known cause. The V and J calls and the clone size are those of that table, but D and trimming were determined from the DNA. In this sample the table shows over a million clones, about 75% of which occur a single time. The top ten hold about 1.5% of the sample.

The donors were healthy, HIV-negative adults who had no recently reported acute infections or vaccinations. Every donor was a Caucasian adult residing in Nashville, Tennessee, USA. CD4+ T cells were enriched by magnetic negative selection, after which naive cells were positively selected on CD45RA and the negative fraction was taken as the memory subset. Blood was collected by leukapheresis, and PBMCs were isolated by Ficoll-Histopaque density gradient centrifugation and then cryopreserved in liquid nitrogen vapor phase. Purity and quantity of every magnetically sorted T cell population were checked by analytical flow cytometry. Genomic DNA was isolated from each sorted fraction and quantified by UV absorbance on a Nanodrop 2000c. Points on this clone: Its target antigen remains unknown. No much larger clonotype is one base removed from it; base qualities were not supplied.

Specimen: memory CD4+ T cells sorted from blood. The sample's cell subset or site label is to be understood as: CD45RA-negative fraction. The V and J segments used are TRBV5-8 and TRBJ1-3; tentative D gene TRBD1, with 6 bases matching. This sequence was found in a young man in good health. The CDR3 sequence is CASSRDRSRNTIYF. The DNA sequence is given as TGTGCCAGCAGCCGAGACAGGTCCCGAAACACCATATATTTT.